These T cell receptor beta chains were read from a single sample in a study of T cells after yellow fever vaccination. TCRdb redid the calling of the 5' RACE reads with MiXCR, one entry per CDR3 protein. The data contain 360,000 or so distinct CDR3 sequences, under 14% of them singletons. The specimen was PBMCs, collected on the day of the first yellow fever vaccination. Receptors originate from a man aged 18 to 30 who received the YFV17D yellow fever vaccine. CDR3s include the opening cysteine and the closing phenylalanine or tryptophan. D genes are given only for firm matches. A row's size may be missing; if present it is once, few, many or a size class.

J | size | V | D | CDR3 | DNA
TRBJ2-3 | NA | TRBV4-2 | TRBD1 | CASSQETGQGTQYF | TGTGCCAGCAGCCAAGAGACCGGACAGGGTACGCAGTATTTT
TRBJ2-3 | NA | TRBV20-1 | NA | CSASQQGRTDTQYF | TGCAGTGCTTCTCAGCAGGGGCGGACAGATACGCAGTATTTT
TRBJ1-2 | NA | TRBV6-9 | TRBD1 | CASSADRGLYGYTF | TGTGCCAGCAGTGCCGACAGGGGTCTGTATGGCTACACCTTC
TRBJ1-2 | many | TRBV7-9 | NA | CASTVGGEAGYTF | TGTGCCAGCACCGTAGGTGGGGAAGCTGGCTACACCTTC
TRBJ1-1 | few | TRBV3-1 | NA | CASSQGQARKAFF | TGTGCCAGCAGCCAAGGACAGGCTCGAAAAGCTTTCTTT
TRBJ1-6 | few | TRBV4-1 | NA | CASSHQSSYNSPLHF | TGCGCCAGCAGCCATCAGAGCTCCTATAATTCACCCCTCCACTTT
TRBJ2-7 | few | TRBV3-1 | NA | CASSQDRGSDEQYF | TGTGCCAGCAGCCAAGACAGGGGATCGGACGAGCAGTACTTC
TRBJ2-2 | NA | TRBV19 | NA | CASSLSGTLTGELFF | TGTGCCAGTAGTCTCTCCGGGACACTCACCGGGGAGCTGTTTTTT
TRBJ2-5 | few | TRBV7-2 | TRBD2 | CASTRISGGAQETQYF | TGTGCCAGCACCCGGATTAGCGGGGGGGCCCAAGAGACCCAGTACTTC
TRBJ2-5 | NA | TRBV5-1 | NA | CASSRNTAEGTQYF | TGCGCCAGCAGCCGGAATACCGCAGAAGGGACCCAGTACTTC
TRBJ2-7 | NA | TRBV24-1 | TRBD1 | CATTDRFHEQYF | TGTGCCACGACGGACAGGTTCCACGAGCAGTACTTC
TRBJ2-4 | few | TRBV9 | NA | CASSVSGGVTKNIQYF | TGTGCCAGCAGCGTATCTGGGGGTGTCACCAAAAACATTCAGTACTTC
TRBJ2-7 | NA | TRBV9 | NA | CASSAERLGEQYF | TGTGCCAGCAGTGCCGAGAGACTGGGGGAGCAGTACTTC
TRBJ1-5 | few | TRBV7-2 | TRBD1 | CASSLLGTGVAAPQHF | TGTGCCAGCAGCTTACTCGGGACAGGGGTGGCGGCGCCCCAGCATTTT
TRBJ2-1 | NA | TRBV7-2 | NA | CASSLVFPTGTFF | TGTGCCAGCAGCTTAGTGTTTCCGACCGGTACGTTCTTC
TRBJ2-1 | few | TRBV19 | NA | CASSRDQGPYNEQFF | TGTGCCAGTAGCCGGGACCAGGGGCCCTACAATGAGCAGTTCTTC
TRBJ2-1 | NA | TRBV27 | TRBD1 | CASSLSAGGTYNEQFF | TGTGCCAGCAGTTTATCGGCAGGGGGCACCTACAATGAGCAGTTCTTC
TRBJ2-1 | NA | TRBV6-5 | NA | CASSYGVPNEQFF | TGTGCCAGCAGTTACGGGGTCCCAAATGAGCAGTTCTTC
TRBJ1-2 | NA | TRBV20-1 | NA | CSASDSNYGYTF | TGCAGTGCTTCCGACAGTAACTATGGCTACACCTTC
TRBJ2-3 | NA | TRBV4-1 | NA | CASALGSDTQYF | TGCGCCAGCGCCTTGGGGTCAGATACGCAGTATTTT
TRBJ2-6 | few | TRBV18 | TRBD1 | CASSPLGQGGAGANVLTF | TGTGCCAGCTCACCCCTCGGACAGGGAGGTGCTGGGGCCAACGTCCTGACTTTC
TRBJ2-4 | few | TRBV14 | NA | CASSPSTIAKNIQYF | TGTGCCAGCAGCCCCTCGACCATAGCCAAAAACATTCAGTACTTC
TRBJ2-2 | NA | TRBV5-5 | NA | CASSFASTGTGELFF | TGTGCCAGCAGCTTTGCTTCGACAGGAACCGGGGAGCTGTTTTTT
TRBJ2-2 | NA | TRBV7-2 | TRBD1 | CASSPQTRTGGTGELFF | TGTGCCAGCAGCCCCCAAACCCGGACAGGGGGGACCGGGGAGCTGTTTTTT
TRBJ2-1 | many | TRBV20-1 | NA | CSANSYGRASSYNEQFF | TGCAGTGCCAACAGCTATGGGCGGGCGAGCTCCTACAATGAGCAGTTCTTC
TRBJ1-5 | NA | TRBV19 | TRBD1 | CASRPDRAYSNQPQHF | TGTGCCAGTAGGCCAGACAGGGCATATAGCAATCAGCCCCAGCATTTT